This T cell receptor beta chain is drawn from a study of T cell repertoires in cytomegalovirus infection. At the level of the study: Matching HLA type, along with CMV infection, was indicated by public TCR beta signatures.

Germline-derived CDR1 and CDR2 are SGHTA and FQGNSA. The CDR3 has 15 residues. Trimming cost V 5 bases and J 6 bases, with 20 bases left between them. General study findings and limits: The cumulative frequency of public TCR beta families distinguished individuals who carried CMV together with the relevant HLA. Dominating the ex vivo response were HLA-C-restricted CMV-specific TCR beta clonotypes.

TCRdb redid the calling of the reads with MiXCR, one entry per CDR3 protein. The sample consists of around 260,000 distinct CDR3 sequences, roughly 10% of them appearing once. In its sample, this clonotype was seen many times. The antigen is undetermined. This TCR was recovered from a human donor in good health (CMV status not recorded). Some clones in this sample may be carry-over from other donors' samples. This chain links TRBV7-2 with TRBJ2-7; D possibly matches TRBD1 or TRBD2 (6 bases each). Sequenced sample: PBMCs. In DNA, the CDR3 is TGTGCCAGCAGCGGAGGAGGGGGGCTTCACGTCGAGCAGTACTTC. It translates to CASSGGGGLHVEQYF.